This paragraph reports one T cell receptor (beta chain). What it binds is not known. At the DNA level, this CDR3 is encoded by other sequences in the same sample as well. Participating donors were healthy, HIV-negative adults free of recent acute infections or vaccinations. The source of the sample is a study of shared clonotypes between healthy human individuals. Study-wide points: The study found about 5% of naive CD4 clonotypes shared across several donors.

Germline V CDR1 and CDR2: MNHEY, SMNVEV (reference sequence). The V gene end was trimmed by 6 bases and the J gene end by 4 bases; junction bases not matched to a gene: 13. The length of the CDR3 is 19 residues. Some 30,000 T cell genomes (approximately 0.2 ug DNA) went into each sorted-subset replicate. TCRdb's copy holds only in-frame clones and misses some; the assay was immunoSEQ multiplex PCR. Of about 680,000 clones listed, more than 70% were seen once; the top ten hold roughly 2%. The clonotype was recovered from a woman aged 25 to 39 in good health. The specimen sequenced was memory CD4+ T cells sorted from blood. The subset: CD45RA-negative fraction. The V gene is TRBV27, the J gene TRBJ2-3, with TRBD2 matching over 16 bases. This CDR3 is CASSRAGTSGRASADTQYF. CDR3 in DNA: TGTGCCAGCAGCCGGGCGGGGACTAGCGGGAGGGCCTCGGCAGATACGCAGTATTTT.